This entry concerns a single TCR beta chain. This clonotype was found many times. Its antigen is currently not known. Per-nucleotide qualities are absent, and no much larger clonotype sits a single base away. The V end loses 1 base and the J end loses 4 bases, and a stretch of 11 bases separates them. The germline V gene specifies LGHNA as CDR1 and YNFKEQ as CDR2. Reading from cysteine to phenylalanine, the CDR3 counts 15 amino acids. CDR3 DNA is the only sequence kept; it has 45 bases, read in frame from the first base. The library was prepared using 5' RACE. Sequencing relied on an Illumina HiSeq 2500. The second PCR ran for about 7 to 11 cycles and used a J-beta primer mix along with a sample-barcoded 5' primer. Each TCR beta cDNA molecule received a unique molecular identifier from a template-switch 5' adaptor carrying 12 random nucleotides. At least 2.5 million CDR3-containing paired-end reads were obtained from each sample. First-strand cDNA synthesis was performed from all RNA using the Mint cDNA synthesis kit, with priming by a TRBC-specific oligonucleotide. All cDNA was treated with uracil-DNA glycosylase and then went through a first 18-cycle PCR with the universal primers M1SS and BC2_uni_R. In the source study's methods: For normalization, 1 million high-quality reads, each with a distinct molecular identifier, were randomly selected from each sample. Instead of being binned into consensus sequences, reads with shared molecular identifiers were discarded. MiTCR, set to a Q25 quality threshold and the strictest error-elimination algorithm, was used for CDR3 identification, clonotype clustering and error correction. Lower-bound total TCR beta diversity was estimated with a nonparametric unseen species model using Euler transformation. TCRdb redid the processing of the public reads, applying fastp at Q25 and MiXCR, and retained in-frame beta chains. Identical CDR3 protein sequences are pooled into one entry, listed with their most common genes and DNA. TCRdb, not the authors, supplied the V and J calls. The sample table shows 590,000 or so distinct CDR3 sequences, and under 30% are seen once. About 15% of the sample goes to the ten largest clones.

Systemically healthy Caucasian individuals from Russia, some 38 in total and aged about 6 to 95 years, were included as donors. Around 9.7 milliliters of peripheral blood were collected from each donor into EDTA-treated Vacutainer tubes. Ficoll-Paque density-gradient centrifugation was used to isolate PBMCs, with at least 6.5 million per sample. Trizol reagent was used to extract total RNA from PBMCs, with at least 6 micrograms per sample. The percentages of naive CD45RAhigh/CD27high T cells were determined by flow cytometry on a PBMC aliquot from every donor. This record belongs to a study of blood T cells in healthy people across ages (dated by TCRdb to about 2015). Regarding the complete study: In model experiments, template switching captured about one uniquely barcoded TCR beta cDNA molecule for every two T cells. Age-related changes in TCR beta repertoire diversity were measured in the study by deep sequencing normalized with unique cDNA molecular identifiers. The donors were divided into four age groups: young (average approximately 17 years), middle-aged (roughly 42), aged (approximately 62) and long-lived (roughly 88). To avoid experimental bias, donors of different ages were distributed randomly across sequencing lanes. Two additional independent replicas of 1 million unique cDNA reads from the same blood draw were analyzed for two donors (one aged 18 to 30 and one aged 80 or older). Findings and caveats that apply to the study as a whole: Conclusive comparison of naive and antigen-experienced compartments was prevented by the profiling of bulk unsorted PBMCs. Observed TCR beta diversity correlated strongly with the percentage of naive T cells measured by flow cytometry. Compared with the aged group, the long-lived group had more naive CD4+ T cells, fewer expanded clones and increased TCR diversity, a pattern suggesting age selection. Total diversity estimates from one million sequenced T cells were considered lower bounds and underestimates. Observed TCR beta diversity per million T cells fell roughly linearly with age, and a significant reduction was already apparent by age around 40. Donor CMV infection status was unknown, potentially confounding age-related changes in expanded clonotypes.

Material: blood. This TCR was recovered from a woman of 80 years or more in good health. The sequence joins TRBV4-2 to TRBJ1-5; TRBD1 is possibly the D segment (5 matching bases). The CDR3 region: CASSQVTGGNQPQHF. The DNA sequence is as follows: TGTGCCAGCAGCCAAGTTACAGGCGGGAATCAGCCCCAGCATTTT.